A selection of T cell receptor beta chains follows, all from one sample in a study of human T cells and chemical hapten exposure. TCRdb recomputed calls from the 5' RACE reads with MiXCR, one row per CDR3 protein. The table lists 130,000 or so distinct CDR3 sequences, 3.5% to 5% of them singletons. The receptors originated from a female donor in good health. The CDR3 runs from the conserved cysteine through the conserved F or W. The D gene is left open where the match is weak. Only part of the rows carry a size: once, few, many, or a class if the clone is expanded.

v_call,d_call,j_call,clone_size,cdr3_nt,cdr3_aa
TRBV27,-,TRBJ2-1,many,TGTGCCAGCAGTTGGGGACCATTCAATGAGCAGTTCTTC,CASSWGPFNEQFF
TRBV12-3/TRBV12-4,-,TRBJ1-2,few,TGTGCCAGCAGTTTGGGGTCCTCTAACTATGGCTACACCTTC,CASSLGSSNYGYTF
TRBV20-1,-,TRBJ1-1,-,TGCAGTGCCAAATGGACAGCGAACACTGAAGCTTTCTTT,CSAKWTANTEAFF
TRBV21-1,-,TRBJ1-1,many,TGTGCCAGCGCCTTTAGGGCTTTCTTT,CASAFRAFF
TRBV20-1,-,TRBJ1-6,many,TGCAGTGCTAGGGCGGTTCCCAATGCTTATAATTCACCCCTCCACTTT,CSARAVPNAYNSPLHF
TRBV2,TRBD1,TRBJ2-7,many,TGTGCCAGCCAGAGGGCAGGGGGCCCCTACGAGCAGTACTTC,CASQRAGGPYEQYF
TRBV2,-,TRBJ2-7,-,TGTGCCAGCGCTTATAGGGTTAGAAACTCCGACGAGCAGTACTTC,CASAYRVRNSDEQYF
TRBV27,TRBD2,TRBJ2-5,many,TGTGCCAGCAGGCTCCTCCCGAGTGGTCTAGCGGGGGAGACCCAGTACTTC,CASRLLPSGLAGETQYF
TRBV6-2/TRBV6-3,TRBD1,TRBJ2-7,many,TGTGCCAGCAGTTACTCGTCAGGGGGCTACGAGCAGTACTTC,CASSYSSGGYEQYF
TRBV4-3,-,TRBJ1-1,many,TGCGCCAGCAGCCAAGATTGGGGGGGTCGCACTGAAGCTTTCTTT,CASSQDWGGRTEAFF
TRBV18,-,TRBJ2-7,-,TGTGCCAGCTCACCGCGCCATGAGCAGTACTTC,CASSPRHEQYF
TRBV3-1,TRBD1,TRBJ1-4,-,TGTGCCAGCAGCCAAAGTCGGACAGGAGCCAGTAATGAAAAACTGTTTTTT,CASSQSRTGASNEKLFF
TRBV27,-,TRBJ1-2,many,TGTGCCAGCACCCCTGGAGGGGGCTATGGCTACACCTTC,CASTPGGGYGYTF
TRBV7-2,-,TRBJ2-1,-,TGTGCCAGCAGTTACGAACCGGGTCGAGGGCGCAATGAGCAGTTCTTC,CASSYEPGRGRNEQFF
TRBV6-5,-,TRBJ1-1,-,TGTGCCAGCAGCTACGTGACGAACACTGAAGCTTTCTTT,CASSYVTNTEAFF
TRBV28,-,TRBJ2-3,many,TGTGCCAGCAGGTTCCAGGGGGGCCCAGATACGCAGTATTTT,CASRFQGGPDTQYF
TRBV9,-,TRBJ1-1,few,TGTGCCAGCAGCTTCCGCCCTATGAACACTGAAGCTTTCTTT,CASSFRPMNTEAFF
TRBV4-1,-,TRBJ1-5,-,TGCGCCAGCAGTCGGACAGTCCCGAGCAATCAGCCCCAGCATTTT,CASSRTVPSNQPQHF
TRBV5-1,TRBD1,TRBJ2-7,many,TGCGCCAGCAGTTCCAAAAGGACAGGGATCTACGAGCAGTACTTC,CASSSKRTGIYEQYF
TRBV5-6,TRBD1,TRBJ2-1,many,TGTGCCAGCTGGGACAGGGAAGGCAATGAGCAGTTCTTC,CASWDREGNEQFF
TRBV10-3,-,TRBJ1-1,many,TGTGCCATCAGTGATCCGGTGGGGGGGCTCATGAACACTGAAGCTTTCTTT,CAISDPVGGLMNTEAFF
TRBV19,-,TRBJ2-1,many,TGTGCCAGTATTGGGGGAGTCTCCTACAATGAGCAGTTCTTC,CASIGGVSYNEQFF
TRBV20-1,-,TRBJ2-2,many,TGCAGTGCTAGGGATGGGAGATACACCGGGGAGCTGTTTTTT,CSARDGRYTGELFF
TRBV9,-,TRBJ2-3,many,TGTGCCAGCAGCGTAAGGGACCCAGATACGCAGTATTTT,CASSVRDPDTQYF
TRBV4-2,TRBD1,TRBJ1-2,few,TGTGCCAGCAGCCAAAGAAGGCAGGGGGGCGGTGGCTACACCTTC,CASSQRRQGGGGYTF
TRBV5-1,TRBD2,TRBJ2-3,many,TGCGCCAGCAGCTCCGAGCGGGGGGATTTCACAGATACGCAGTATTTT,CASSSERGDFTDTQYF
TRBV7-9,-,TRBJ1-6,many,TGTGCCAGCAGCTTAGAGGGTCAGGTTTCACCCCTCCACTTT,CASSLEGQVSPLHF
TRBV12-3/TRBV12-4,TRBD1,TRBJ2-3,many,TGTGCCAGCAGTTTAGCCCGGGACAGGGTCACAGATACGCAGTATTTT,CASSLARDRVTDTQYF
TRBV20-1,TRBD2,TRBJ2-3,many,TGCAGTGCTAGAGATCAAGGAGCGGGGGCCAGCGTAGATACGCAGTATTTT,CSARDQGAGASVDTQYF
TRBV9,-,TRBJ2-3,many,TGTGCCAGCAGCGTCGGGGGTCGCACAGATACGCAGTATTTT,CASSVGGRTDTQYF
TRBV27,TRBD1,TRBJ1-2,few,TGTGCCAGCAGTTTGGGAGGGACAGGGAATGGCTACACCTTC,CASSLGGTGNGYTF
TRBV18,TRBD1,TRBJ1-2,-,TGTGCCAGCTCACCAGGGACAGGGGTACGTAACTATGGCTACACCTTC,CASSPGTGVRNYGYTF
TRBV4-3,-,TRBJ1-2,few,TGCGCCAGCAGCCAAGGACGCACGCTAAACTATGGCTACACCTTC,CASSQGRTLNYGYTF
TRBV5-1,TRBD2,TRBJ2-7,many,TGCGCCAGCAGCCAGGGACTATCCTACGAGCAGTACTTC,CASSQGLSYEQYF
TRBV28,TRBD1,TRBJ1-2,many,TGTGCCAGCAGGTTACAGGGGGCGCGGGGCTACACCTTC,CASRLQGARGYTF
TRBV29-1,TRBD1,TRBJ1-2,many,TGCAGCGTTGGACGACAGGGGGCCCTGGATGGCTACACCTTC,CSVGRQGALDGYTF
TRBV6-6,-,TRBJ2-3,many,TGTGCCAGCAGCTACGGCACAGATACGCAGTATTTT,CASSYGTDTQYF
TRBV6-2/TRBV6-3,-,TRBJ1-2,many,TGTGCCCATTATGGAACAGCTCTGGGAAACTATGGCTACACCTTC,CAHYGTALGNYGYTF
TRBV7-2,TRBD1,TRBJ2-6,-,TGTGCCAGCAGCTTAGGGGACAGGGCAACAACCTCCTCTGGGGCCAACGTCCTGACTTTC,CASSLGDRATTSSGANVLTF
TRBV2,TRBD1,TRBJ1-3,many,TGTGCCAGCACACGGTTGGGTCGCAGGGGGGACACCATATATTTT,CASTRLGRRGDTIYF
TRBV9,TRBD2,TRBJ2-3,many,TGTGCCAGCAGCGTAGCTGGACTAGCCTCTCTCACAGATACGCAGTATTTT,CASSVAGLASLTDTQYF
TRBV5-6,-,TRBJ2-7,many,TGTGCCAGCAGCTTGACAGAGAATAGGCACGAGCAGTACTTC,CASSLTENRHEQYF
TRBV27,TRBD1,TRBJ2-5,many,TGTGCCAGCAACCTTGATGGGACAGGGCGACAAGAGACCCAGTACTTC,CASNLDGTGRQETQYF
TRBV6-1,TRBD2,TRBJ2-3,many,TGTGCCAGCAGTGAAACTCTAGCGGGGGGCACAGATACGCAGTATTTT,CASSETLAGGTDTQYF
TRBV12-3/TRBV12-4,-,TRBJ1-5,many,TGTGCCAGCAGTTTAGAGGACAGCAATCAGCCCCAGCATTTT,CASSLEDSNQPQHF
TRBV18,-,TRBJ1-3,many,TGTGCCAGCTCACCACCTAATTGGTCCAGGTCCGGAAACACCATATATTTT,CASSPPNWSRSGNTIYF
TRBV29-1,TRBD1,TRBJ2-1,many,TGCAGCGTTGGGGGCAGGGGGCGGAATGAGCAGTTCTTC,CSVGGRGRNEQFF
TRBV27,TRBD2,TRBJ2-3,many,TGTGCCAGCAGTTTATGGACTAGCGGGGGCCTTAGCACAGATACGCAGTATTTT,CASSLWTSGGLSTDTQYF